Listed below are T cell receptor beta chains from one sample, sequenced in a study of T-cell reconstitution after alpha-beta-depleted transplantation in children. Via MiXCR, TCRdb re-called the PCR reads, giving one row per CDR3 protein. The table has a few hundred thousand distinct CDR3 sequences, around 20% seen once; the top ten hold 3.3%. Sample: PBMCs from the stem cell graft donor, taken from the stem cell graft. These receptors were obtained from a human donor who donated a stem cell graft to a child with acute lymphoblastic leukemia. Each CDR3 is given without its conserved first and last residue. A D gene is named only where the DNA matches it firmly.

d_call: .
v_call: TRBV9
cdr3_aa: ASSLSDNEQF

d_call: TRBD2
v_call: TRBV5-5
cdr3_aa: ASSLDGRALETQY

d_call: TRBD1
v_call: TRBV27
cdr3_aa: ASSFKGDRGHEKLF

d_call: .
v_call: TRBV6-1
cdr3_aa: ASSDRAADYEQY

d_call: .
v_call: TRBV7-2
cdr3_aa: ASRRGRENTEAF

d_call: .
v_call: TRBV9
cdr3_aa: ASSVLDGSHTEAF

d_call: TRBD1
v_call: TRBV29-1
cdr3_aa: SATGTGSEQY

d_call: .
v_call: TRBV3-1
cdr3_aa: ASSHWDEGAGIREKLF

d_call: .
v_call: TRBV7-9
cdr3_aa: ASSLGDRENTEAF

d_call: .
v_call: TRBV3-1
cdr3_aa: ASSHSLAINEQF

d_call: .
v_call: TRBV11-2
cdr3_aa: ASSFWAGTDTQY

d_call: TRBD1
v_call: TRBV28
cdr3_aa: ASSRQGFNQPQH

d_call: .
v_call: TRBV20-1
cdr3_aa: SARSSEGTDTQY

d_call: TRBD1
v_call: TRBV25-1
cdr3_aa: ASRRDRDNTGELF

d_call: .
v_call: TRBV20-1
cdr3_aa: SARDPDSYEQY

d_call: .
v_call: TRBV6-5
cdr3_aa: ASSYRGMAEAF

d_call: .
v_call: TRBV18
cdr3_aa: ASSPPVGFYNEQF

d_call: .
v_call: TRBV3-1
cdr3_aa: ASSQDWGSTAYEQY

d_call: .
v_call: TRBV19
cdr3_aa: ASSTWRDNTEAF